The table lists the clone carrying this TCR beta chain with a few counts. Repertoires were generated with immunoSEQ multiplex PCR, while TCRdb's copy carries only in-frame clones and drops some. The table lists about 46,000 clones, 90% to 95% of them singletons, with roughly 5% in the top ten. These data originate in a study of OX40 agonist ivuxolimab in advanced cancers. V was pared by 0 bases and J by 7 bases, with 5 bases between. Germline values: CDR1 SGDLS, CDR2 YYNGEE. This CDR3 comprises 12 residues. Sequenced material: CD4+ or CD8+ T cells sorted from blood, taken in a trial of the OX40 agonist ivuxolimab. The sequence was obtained from an adult with an advanced solid tumor such as melanoma, head and neck, liver or kidney cancer. The chain combines TRBV9 with TRBJ2-1; no clear D gene. This chain's CDR3 is CASSVAPNEQFF. CDR3 coding DNA: TGTGCCAGCAGCGTAGCCCCAAATGAGCAGTTCTTC.